The 13 T cell receptor beta chains presented below share a single source sample, sequenced in a study of T cell repertoires in cytomegalovirus infection. Via MiXCR, TCRdb re-called the reads, giving one row per CDR3 protein. The sample holds about 260,000 distinct CDR3 sequences, approximately 15% seen once. Sequenced input: PBMCs. These receptors all come from a human donor in good health (CMV status not recorded). Some clones in this sample may be carry-over from other donors' samples.

The sample holds a few counts of this clonotype. The V call is TRBV3-1, the J call TRBJ1-1; unclear D gene. Germline V lookup: CDR1 LGHDT, CDR2 YNNKEL (reference sequence). This CDR3 has 12 residues. Between the trimmed V and J ends, which lost 1 base and 11 bases, there was a span of 11 bases. For the CDR3, the DNA is TGTGCCAGCAGCCAAGCCGAATCAGGCGCTTTCTTT. Protein: CASSQAESGAFF.

The sample holds many counts of this clonotype. The chain uses TRBV7-8 and TRBJ2-1; no clear D. CDR1 is SGHVS and CDR2 is FQNEAQ in the germline V gene. The CDR3 has 11 residues. The V end lost 5 bases, the J end lost 7 bases, and 6 bases lay between the germline ends. The CDR3: CASSAANEQFF. The CDR3 nucleotides are TGTGCCAGCAGCGCAGCTAATGAGCAGTTCTTC.

The genes are TRBV14 and TRBJ1-4, with D possibly matching TRBD1 (6 bases). This CDR3 spans 17 amino acids. Germline CDR1 SGHDN, CDR2 FVKESK. Trimming pared 0 bases from V and 2 bases from J, leaving 13 bases between. In nucleotides, the CDR3 is TGTGCCAGCAGCCAAGAGGGGGCGAGACGGACTAATGAAAAACTGTTTTTT. Its translation is CASSQEGARRTNEKLFF.

This clonotype was counted many times. The genes are TRBV7-8 and TRBJ2-1, with D hard to call. V was clipped by 1 base and J by 9 bases, with 7 bases between them. Germline CDR1 and CDR2: SGHVS and FQNEAQ. The CDR3 consists of 12 residues. In nucleotides, the CDR3 is TGTGCCAGCAGCTTAGGGCTTAGTGAGCAGTTCTTC. It specifies CASSLGLSEQFF.

Only a few counts were recorded for this clonotype. This rearrangement joins TRBV28 to TRBJ1-5; no definite D call. The CDR3 length is 14 residues. Germline lookup yields CDR1 MDHEN and CDR2 SYDVKM. V lost 2 bases and J 6 bases, leaving 11 bases between the germline ends. The CDR3 DNA reads TGTGCCAGCAGTTTAGCCCCTCAGATTCAGCCCCAGCATTTT. It translates to CASSLAPQIQPQHF. The full variable domain, with the rest looked up from reference TRBV28 and TRBJ1-5, is DVKVTQSSRYLVKRTGEKVFLECVQDMDHENMFWYRQDPGLGLRLIYFSYDVKMKEKGDIPEGYSVSREKKERFSLILESASTNQTSMYLCASSLAPQIQPQHFGDGTRLSIL.

This clonotype has at least ten counts. The junction departs from germline at one end; a sequencing error may be responsible. The gene calls are TRBV28 and TRBJ1-4; D is ambiguous. CDR3 length: 14 amino acids. Germline V lookup: CDR1 MDHEN, CDR2 SYDVKM. CDR3: CASTKRRRAEELFF. In nucleotides, the CDR3 is TGTGCCAGCACCAAACGTCGACGAGCTGAAGAACTGTTTTTT.

This rearrangement joins TRBV20-1 to TRBJ1-5; 8 bases align to TRBD1. Trimming at V came to 6 bases and at J to 3 bases, leaving 4 bases not matched to a gene. CDR1 is DFQATT and CDR2 is SNEGSKA in the germline V gene (reference sequence). The CDR3 contains 13 residues. CDR3 sequence reads: CSARTGNNQPQHF. Written as DNA, the CDR3 is TGCAGTGCGAGGACAGGGAACAATCAGCCCCAGCATTTT.

The sample holds one count of this clonotype. The chain links TRBV28 to TRBJ2-2; no reliable D call. Germline-derived CDR1 and CDR2 are MDHEN and SYDVKM. CDR3 size: 10 residues. Trimming shortened V by 6 bases and J by 4 bases, and 0 bases separated the two germline ends. The CDR3 sequence is CASSTGELFF. CDR3 nucleotide sequence: TGTGCCAGCAGCACCGGGGAGCTGTTTTTT.

This clonotype was detected ten times or more. The chain employs TRBV5-1 and TRBJ2-1; 9 positions match TRBD1. J lost 7 bases, V lost 0 bases, and 8 bases had no gene match. Germline CDR1 and CDR2: SGHRS and YFSETQ. This CDR3 comprises 16 residues. In DNA, the CDR3 is TGCGCCAGCAGCTTGGCCCCCGGGGGGACAGGGAATGAGCAGTTCTTC. Encoded protein: CASSLAPGGTGNEQFF.

V gene TRBV5-1 combines with J gene TRBJ1-2, with D tentatively TRBD1 (6 bases). Trimming left V 4 bases short and J 8 bases short, with 15 bases between. CDR3 length: 13 residues. Germline V lookup: CDR1 SGHRS, CDR2 YFSETQ. CDR3 sequence: CASSPGAAGGYTF. CDR3 DNA sequence: TGCGCCAGCAGCCCGGGGGCGGCGGGCGGCTACACCTTC. Using reference TRBV5-1 and TRBJ1-2 for the parts outside the CDR3, the full variable domain is KAGVTQTPRYLIKTRGQQVTLSCSPISGHRSVSWYQQTPGQGLQFLFEYFSETQRNKGNFPGRFSGRQFSNSRSEMNVSTLELGDSALYLCASSPGAAGGYTFGSGTRLTVV.

This clonotype was recorded at least ten times. The rearrangement joins TRBV7-2 to TRBJ2-7; D may be TRBD2 (6 bases). The CDR3 is 14 amino acids. Between the trimmed V and J ends, which lost 5 bases and 6 bases, there was a span of 17 bases. Germline V CDR1 and CDR2: SGHTA, FQGNSA. CDR3 region: CASSTSGPKVEQYF. CDR3 sequence (DNA): TGTGCCAGCAGCACGAGCGGGCCTAAAGTCGAGCAGTACTTC.

This clonotype occurred many times. V is TRBV7-2 and J is TRBJ2-5, with 8 bases identical to TRBD2. The CDR3 spans 15 residues. The V and J ends lost 5 bases and 5 bases, in that order; junction bases with no gene match: 10. The germline CDR1 and CDR2 sequences are SGHTA and FQGNSA. CDR3 sequence: CASSPLAGGSETQYF. The CDR3 DNA sequence: TGTGCCAGCAGCCCTTTGGCGGGAGGATCTGAGACCCAGTACTTC.

This clonotype came up a few times. This chain connects TRBV5-4 to TRBJ2-1; 8 nucleotides agree with TRBD2. CDR1 is SGHNT and CDR2 is YYREEE in the germline V gene (reference sequence). The CDR3 extends over 14 amino acids. Unmatched junction bases numbered 8, after V lost 3 bases and J lost 9 bases. The CDR3 DNA is TGTGCCAGCAGCTGGCGGGGGGCAGTCGGTGAGCAGTTCTTC. Its protein is CASSWRGAVGEQFF.